This passage covers 29 T cell receptor beta chains from one sample sequenced in a study of OX40 agonist ivuxolimab in advanced cancers. The protocol was immunoSEQ multiplex PCR, while the TCRdb copy is restricted to in-frame clones and leaves out a portion. The sample shows nearly 45,000 clones, more than 75% of them seen only once. Sequenced here: CD4+ or CD8+ T cells sorted from blood, sampled in a trial of the OX40 agonist ivuxolimab. The receptors here all came from an adult with an advanced solid tumor such as melanoma, head and neck, liver or kidney cancer.

This clone is a singleton in its sample. The chain has TRBV21-1 and TRBJ2-3; the table's TRBD2 call for D was not verified on the DNA. TRBV21-1 is recorded as a pseudogene. The CDR3 covers 18 residues. The chain's CDR3 is CASSLGRTELPSTDTQYF. DNA for the CDR3: TGTGCCAGCAGTCTCGGGAGGACCGAACTTCCTAGCACAGATACGCAGTATTTT.

The J gene is TRBJ2-7, the V gene TRBV13; 8 nucleotides match TRBD1. In germline, CDR1 is PRHDT, CDR2 FYEKMQ (reference sequence). This CDR3 contains 14 residues. Trimming took 5 bases from V and 2 from J; bases not matched to a gene: 5. This CDR3 is CASSNRQGTYEQYF. CDR3 sequence (DNA): TGTGCCAGCAGCAATCGACAGGGGACCTACGAGCAGTACTTC.

The chain carries TRBV13 and TRBJ2-5, with a tentative D call TRBD2 (6 bases). Germline V gene data show CDR1 as PRHDT and CDR2 as FYEKMQ (reference sequence). V was cut by 5 bases and J by 5 bases, with 12 bases left in between. This CDR3 contains 13 residues. For the CDR3, the DNA is TGTGCCAGCAGCCAACGGGGGTTTGAGACCCAGTACTTC. It encodes CASSQRGFETQYF.

This clone was seen a handful of times. V usage is TRBV14 and J usage is TRBJ1-2; 8 bases line up with TRBD1. Germline CDR1 is SGHDN and CDR2 is FVKESK. The CDR3 has 15 amino acids. V dropped 4 bases and J dropped 8; count of bases not matched to a gene: 12. CDR3 loop: CASSPRTGLMKGYTF. CDR3 coding DNA: TGTGCCAGCAGCCCGAGGACAGGGTTAATGAAAGGCTACACCTTC.

This rearrangement joins TRBV5-1 to TRBJ1-4; 7 nucleotides line up with TRBD1. The V gene's germline CDR1 is SGHRS and CDR2 YFSETQ. J lost 8 bases, V lost 4 bases, and 11 bases had no gene match. The CDR3 runs to 15 residues. CDR3 amino acids: CASSLTGVSWEKLFF. The CDR3 region has the DNA TGCGCCAGCAGCCTCACAGGGGTGTCGTGGGAAAAACTGTTTTTT.

The chain recombines TRBV27 with TRBJ2-6, with D maybe TRBD2 (7 bases). The germline V and J ends were trimmed by 1 base and 2 bases, with 9 bases remaining between them. The CDR3 consists of 16 residues. Germline CDR1 MNHEY, CDR2 SMNVEV (reference sequence). CDR3: CASSLLGGAGANVLTF. As DNA, the CDR3 is TGTGCCAGCAGTTTATTAGGGGGGGCTGGGGCCAACGTCCTGACTTTC. Full variable domain (remainder filled in from reference TRBV27 and TRBJ2-6): EAQVTQNPRYLITVTGKKLTVTCSQNMNHEYMSWYRQDPGLGLRQIYYSMNVEVTDKGDVPEGYKVSRKEKRNFPLILESPSPNQTSLYFCASSLLGGAGANVLTFGAGSRLTVL.

The CDR3 sequence: CASSLASGQGPYEQYF. In DNA form, the CDR3 reads TGTGCCAGCAGTTTAGCCTCGGGACAGGGTCCCTACGAGCAGTACTTC. The chain joins TRBV27 to TRBJ2-7, with TRBD1 matching over 9 bases. Germline trimming cut 2 bases from V and 2 bases from J; bases unmatched to any gene: 7. Germline values: CDR1 MNHEY, CDR2 SMNVEV (reference sequence). The CDR3 has 16 residues.

This sequence joins TRBV28 and TRBJ1-2; TRBD1 is a possible D gene (5 bases). This CDR3 is 14 amino acids long. The germline V and J ends were trimmed by 5 bases and 0 bases, with 10 bases remaining between them. Germline V CDR1 and CDR2: MDHEN, SYDVKM. The CDR3 is CASSPAGANYGYTF. CDR3 nucleotide sequence: TGTGCCAGCAGTCCCGCGGGGGCTAACTATGGCTACACCTTC.

V and J are TRBV5-4 and TRBJ2-5; D remains ambiguous. This CDR3 spans 12 amino acids. The germline V and J ends were trimmed by 1 base and 5 bases, with 6 bases remaining between them. From germline, CDR1 is SGHNT and CDR2 YYREEE (reference sequence). DNA for the CDR3: TGTGCCAGCAGCTTGCCCTGGGAGACCCAGTACTTC. This sequence encodes CASSLPWETQYF.

The chain uses TRBV28 and TRBJ2-2; TRBD1 aligns across 7 bases. The CDR3 totals 16 residues. Germline assignment: CDR1 MDHEN and CDR2 SYDVKM. J was trimmed by 3 bases and V by 7 bases; bases with no gene match: 11. CDR3 nucleotides: TGTGCCAGCACCCTACGACAGGGCCCCTACACCGGGGAGCTGTTTTTT. It yields the protein CASTLRQGPYTGELFF. The complete variable domain, with remaining parts taken from reference TRBV28 and TRBJ2-2, reads DVKVTQSSRYLVKRTGEKVFLECVQDMDHENMFWYRQDPGLGLRLIYFSYDVKMKEKGDIPEGYSVSREKKERFSLILESASTNQTSMYLCASTLRQGPYTGELFFGEGSRLTVL.

The J gene is TRBJ1-1, the V gene TRBV7-9, with 7 bases identical to TRBD1. Germline lookup yields CDR1 SEHNR and CDR2 FQNEAQ (reference sequence). Unmatched junction bases numbered 7, after V lost 5 bases and J lost 1 base. CDR3 length equals 15 residues. The CDR3 loop reads CASSRDAGGNTEAFF. CDR3 coding DNA: TGTGCCAGCAGCCGTGATGCAGGGGGGAACACTGAAGCTTTCTTT.

J is TRBJ2-3 and V is TRBV15, with TRBD1 matching over 8 bases. The CDR3 runs 14 residues. J was trimmed by 5 bases and V by 3 bases; bases with no gene match: 4. The germline V gene has CDR1 LNHNV and CDR2 YYDKDF (reference sequence). The CDR3 here is CATSRRQGIDTQYF. Written as DNA, the CDR3 is TGTGCCACCAGCAGGCGACAGGGGATAGATACGCAGTATTTT. The full variable domain, its missing parts supplied by reference TRBV15 and TRBJ2-3, is DAMVIQNPRYQVTQFGKPVTLSCSQTLNHNVMYWYQQKSSQAPKLLFHYYDKDFNNEADTPDNFQSRRPNTSFCFLDIRSPGLGDTAMYLCATSRRQGIDTQYFGPGTRLTVL.

This clone showed up just once. The rearrangement uses TRBV7-9 and TRBJ2-1; TRBD2 matches 7 bases. V shed 6 bases, J shed 8 bases, and the junction held 13 bases outside the gene matches. The length of the CDR3 is 15 residues. Germline V gene lookup returns CDR1 SEHNR and CDR2 FQNEAQ (reference sequence). This CDR3 reads CASSGGLVIFDEQFF. The CDR3 DNA reads as TGTGCCAGCAGTGGTGGACTAGTCATTTTCGATGAGCAGTTCTTC.

The CDR3 nucleotides are TGTGCCAGCAGTGCAGGGTCAGGGGGCCCCTACAATGAGCAGTTCTTC. It encodes CASSAGSGGPYNEQFF. V is TRBV25-1 and J is TRBJ2-1; TRBD1 matches at 8 bases. Germline CDR1 MGHDK, CDR2 SYGVNS. Trimming at V came to 4 bases and at J to 2 bases, leaving 7 bases not matched to a gene. The CDR3 covers 16 residues.

V gene TRBV28 combines with J gene TRBJ2-5; 10 nucleotides match TRBD2. This CDR3 has 16 amino acids. J gave up 1 base and V 2 bases, and 4 bases lay outside the gene matches. CDR1 is MDHEN and CDR2 is SYDVKM in the germline V gene. DNA of the CDR3: TGTGCCAGCAGTTTACCGGCTAGCGGGGGCCAAGAGACCCAGTACTTC. It codes for CASSLPASGGQETQYF.

The V and J genes are TRBV7-3 and TRBJ2-1; 8 nucleotides line up with TRBD2. CDR1 is SGHTA, CDR2 FQGTGA, per germline. The CDR3 is made up of 15 amino acids. Trimming removed 1 base from V and 7 bases from J; junction bases left unmatched: 6. The CDR3 sequence: CASSLNSGVSNEQFF. The CDR3 nucleotides are TGTGCCAGCAGCTTAAATAGCGGGGTATCAAATGAGCAGTTCTTC.

This CDR3 is CSAAGLPGAYF. In DNA, the CDR3 is TGCAGTGCTGCGGGCCTCCCAGGGGCGTACTTC. The rearrangement uses TRBV20-1 and TRBJ2-7, with D possibly TRBD1 on 6 matching bases. Trimming removed 5 bases from V and 12 bases from J, with 17 bases in between. Germline V CDR1 and CDR2: DFQATT, SNEGSKA (reference sequence). This CDR3 spans 11 amino acids.

The chain joins TRBV7-6 to TRBJ2-3; no firm D call. The CDR3 length is 13 residues. The germline CDR1 and CDR2 sequences are SGHVS and FNYEAQ. Trimming pared 1 base from V and 5 bases from J, leaving 7 bases between. The CDR3 is CASSLDGKDTQYF. As DNA, the CDR3 is TGTGCCAGCAGCTTAGATGGAAAAGATACGCAGTATTTT. The full variable domain, in which reference TRBV7-6 and TRBJ2-3 provide the parts outside the CDR3, is GAGVSQSPRYKVTKRGQDVALRCDPISGHVSLYWYRQALGQGPEFLTYFNYEAQQDKSGLPNDRFSAERPEGSISTLTIQRTEQRDSAMYRCASSLDGKDTQYFGPGTRLTVL.

This clone was counted once. This chain joins TRBV18 and TRBJ2-1; 7 bases align to TRBD1. V trimming: 1 base; J trimming: 2 bases; junction bases outside the gene matches: 5. This CDR3 comprises 16 residues. Germline assignment: CDR1 KGHSH and CDR2 LQKENI. The CDR3 region is CASSPQGAVTYNEQFF. CDR3 nucleotides: TGTGCCAGCTCACCACAGGGGGCCGTAACCTACAATGAGCAGTTCTTC.

The rearrangement links TRBV5-5 to TRBJ1-1; perhaps TRBD1 as D (6 bases). V dropped 1 base and J dropped 0 bases, with 19 bases sitting between them. The CDR3 runs 18 residues. Germline V CDR1 and CDR2: SGHKS, YYEKEE (reference sequence). The chain's CDR3 is CASSLYQGKTFMNTEAFF. The CDR3 coding sequence is TGTGCCAGCAGCTTGTACCAGGGGAAAACCTTTATGAACACTGAAGCTTTCTTT.

The chain combines TRBV12-5 with TRBJ2-7; weak D call: TRBD1 (5 bases). V was trimmed by 4 bases and J by 3 bases, leaving 10 bases between them. The length of the CDR3 is 13 residues. Germline V gene sequence: CDR1 LGHNT, CDR2 FRNRAP. Here the CDR3 DNA reads TGTGCTAGTGGTTCGGACGGACACTACGAGCAGTACTTC. Translated, it gives CASGSDGHYEQYF.

In its sample, this clone was seen once. The CDR3 reads CASSHTTPSTDTQYF. CDR3 nucleotide sequence: TGCGCCAGCAGCCATACTACACCTAGCACAGATACGCAGTATTTT. The rearrangement uses TRBV5-1 and TRBJ2-3; D is unclear. CDR1 is SGHRS, CDR2 YFSETQ, per germline. V shed 4 bases and J shed 0 bases, with 12 bases lying between them. There are 15 residues in the CDR3. Combining the CDR3 with reference TRBV5-1 and TRBJ2-3 gives the whole variable domain KAGVTQTPRYLIKTRGQQVTLSCSPISGHRSVSWYQQTPGQGLQFLFEYFSETQRNKGNFPGRFSGRQFSNSRSEMNVSTLELGDSALYLCASSHTTPSTDTQYFGPGTRLTVL.

The V gene is TRBV6-6, the J gene TRBJ2-6; D not certain. Deletions cut 6 bases from V and 0 bases from J, with 12 bases between. CDR1 and CDR2 from the germline V gene are MNHNY and SVGAGI (reference sequence). The CDR3 runs to 16 residues. The CDR3 spells CASSLAAFSGANVLTF. The CDR3 DNA reads TGTGCCAGCAGCCTCGCAGCATTCTCTGGGGCCAACGTCCTGACTTTC.

This sequence joins TRBV2 and TRBJ2-1, with no clear D. The CDR3 is made up of 10 amino acids. Trimming cost V 7 bases and J 8 bases, with 6 bases left between them. Germline CDR1 SNHLY, CDR2 FYNNEI. The CDR3 nucleotides read TGTGCCAGCACCGGCTATGAGCAGTTCTTC. Translated, it gives CASTGYEQFF. The full variable domain, in which reference TRBV2 and TRBJ2-1 provide the parts outside the CDR3, is EPEVTQTPSHQVTQMGQEVILRCVPISNHLYFYWYRQILGQKVEFLVSFYNNEISEKSEIFDDQFSVERPDGSNFTLKIRSTKLEDSAMYFCASTGYEQFFGPGTRLTVL.

The chain has TRBV29-1 and TRBJ2-1; D gene unclear. This CDR3 spans 14 amino acids. Germline V lookup: CDR1 SQVTM, CDR2 ANQGSEA. V lost 6 bases, J lost 7 bases, and 19 bases lay in between. As DNA, the CDR3 is TGCAGCGTGCTTTGGGTAGCCCCGTGGAATGAGCAGTTCTTC. Its translation: CSVLWVAPWNEQFF.

The chain combines TRBV9 with TRBJ2-3, with 10 bases lining up with TRBD2. Germline values: CDR1 SGDLS, CDR2 YYNGEE. The CDR3 sequence is 15 residues long. The J segment lost 1 base and the V segment lost 3 bases, leaving 2 bases of the junction unmatched. The CDR3 reads CASSAGLAGTDTQYF. CDR3 nucleotides: TGTGCCAGCAGCGCCGGACTAGCGGGCACAGATACGCAGTATTTT.

This clone was observed a few times. The V call is TRBV6-5, the J call TRBJ2-1; TRBD2 matches at 8 bases. Germline V gives CDR1 MNHEY, CDR2 SVGAGI. This CDR3 is built from 14 residues. The V gene end was trimmed by 7 bases and the J gene end by 3 bases; junction bases not matched to a gene: 5. The CDR3, as DNA: TGTGCCAGCAAAGCCGGGACTAGCTACAATGAGCAGTTCTTC. Its protein is CASKAGTSYNEQFF.

The chain is built from TRBV25-1 and TRBJ1-2; D is undetermined. The CDR3 runs to 14 residues. Germline V lookup: CDR1 MGHDK, CDR2 SYGVNS. V lost 1 base, J lost 4 bases, and 10 bases lay in between. The DNA of the CDR3 is TGTGCCAGCAGTGAATTAGGAGTTTCCTATGGCTACACCTTC. Protein sequence: CASSELGVSYGYTF.

The V call is TRBV19, the J call TRBJ2-1; 8 bases agree with TRBD1. The germline V gene encodes CDR1 LNHDA and CDR2 SQIVND (reference sequence). Unmatched junction bases numbered 8, after V lost 5 bases and J lost 8 bases. This CDR3 comprises 14 residues. This CDR3 reads CASSLDREVDEQFF. The CDR3 bases are TGTGCCAGTAGTCTGGACAGGGAAGTTGATGAGCAGTTCTTC. Using reference TRBV19 and TRBJ2-1 for the parts outside the CDR3, the full variable domain is DGGITQSPKYLFRKEGQNVTLSCEQNLNHDAMYWYRQDPGQGLRLIYYSQIVNDFQKGDIAEGYSVSREKKESFPLTVTSAQKNPTAFYLCASSLDREVDEQFFGPGTRLTVL.